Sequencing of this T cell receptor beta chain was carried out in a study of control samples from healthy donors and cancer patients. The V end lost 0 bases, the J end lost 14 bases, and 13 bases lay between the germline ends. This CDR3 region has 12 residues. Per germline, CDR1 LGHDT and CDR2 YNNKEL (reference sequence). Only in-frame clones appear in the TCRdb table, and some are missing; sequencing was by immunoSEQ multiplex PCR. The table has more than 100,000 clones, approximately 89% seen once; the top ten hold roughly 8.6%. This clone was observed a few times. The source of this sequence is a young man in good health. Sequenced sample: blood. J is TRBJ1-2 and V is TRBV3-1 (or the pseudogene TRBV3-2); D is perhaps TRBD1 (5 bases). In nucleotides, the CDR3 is TGTGCCAGCAGCCAAGATTTTGGGGGGAGAACCTTC. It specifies CASSQDFGGRTF.